The 8 T cell receptor beta chains listed next were all sequenced from one sample in a study of blood T cell repertoires in COVID-19. The data were produced by immunoSEQ multiplex PCR, yet TCRdb's version contains in-frame clones alone and is incomplete. The sample has 270,000 or so clones, roughly 89% seen once. Source material: peripheral blood. These TCRs come from a woman in her thirties with COVID-19, enrolled during active disease.

The chain links TRBV28 to TRBJ2-1; 7 nucleotides match TRBD1. Germline CDR1 MDHEN, CDR2 SYDVKM. The CDR3 loop spans 15 amino acids. V lost 2 bases to trimming and J lost 3 bases; unmatched junction nucleotides: 4. The CDR3 DNA reads as TGTGCCAGCAGTTTAACGGACAGGCACTACAATGAGCAGTTCTTC. Translated: CASSLTDRHYNEQFF. The whole variable domain, remainder taken from reference TRBV28 and TRBJ2-1, is DVKVTQSSRYLVKRTGEKVFLECVQDMDHENMFWYRQDPGLGLRLIYFSYDVKMKEKGDIPEGYSVSREKKERFSLILESASTNQTSMYLCASSLTDRHYNEQFFGPGTRLTVL.

The chain recombines TRBV6-2 or TRBV6-3 with TRBJ2-2, with a possible D match to TRBD2 (5 bases). The length of the CDR3 is 14 residues. V lost 1 base and J 4 bases, leaving 7 bases between the germline ends. Germline V gives CDR1 MNHEY, CDR2 SVGEGT. The CDR3 loop is CASSYLGSTGELFF. CDR3 DNA: TGTGCCAGCAGTTACTTAGGGAGCACCGGGGAGCTGTTTTTT.

A remark on this clone: A read error may account for a junction end that differs from germline. This chain links TRBV5-4 with TRBJ1-2, with D maybe TRBD1 (5 bases). Germline assignment: CDR1 SGHNT and CDR2 YYREEE (reference sequence). The CDR3 consists of 13 residues. The CDR3 DNA sequence: TGTGCCAGCAGCTTAATAAGGGACTCAGCTTGGGACTTC. Encoded protein: CASSLIRDSAWDF.

CDR3 in DNA: TGTGCCAGTAGTATAGGACACACAGGGGGCGCACATGGCTACACCTTC. It encodes CASSIGHTGGAHGYTF. J is TRBJ1-2 and V is TRBV19, with 9 bases fitting TRBD1. With V trimmed by 1 base and J by 6 bases, 9 bases remained unmatched. This CDR3 spans 16 amino acids. CDR1 is LNHDA, CDR2 SQIVND, per germline (reference sequence).

J is TRBJ1-3 and V is TRBV28; D unclear. This CDR3 is 15 amino acids long. Trimming pared 7 bases from V and 2 bases from J, leaving 15 bases between. Germline CDR1 and CDR2: MDHEN and SYDVKM. CDR3 in DNA: TGTGCCAGCAACTCGCCCCCCAGGACTGGAAACACCATATATTTT. Translated: CASNSPPRTGNTIYF.

The chain links TRBV9 to TRBJ2-5, with a tentative D call TRBD2 (6 bases). The V gene's germline CDR1 is SGDLS and CDR2 YYNGEE. The CDR3 is 14 amino acids. Trimming left V 5 bases short and J 7 bases short, with 18 bases between. The CDR3 reads CASSLAAVAGTQYF. The CDR3 DNA is TGTGCCAGCAGTTTAGCGGCCGTCGCAGGGACCCAGTACTTC.

The chain carries TRBV18 and TRBJ1-3; a possible D gene is TRBD1 (5 bases). The CDR3 covers 15 residues. The germline CDR1 and CDR2 sequences are KGHSH and LQKENI. Trimming stripped 3 bases from V and 1 base from J, with 10 bases between. DNA for the CDR3: TGTGCCAGCTCACCGAGTCAGGGATCTGGAAACACCATATATTTT. As protein: CASSPSQGSGNTIYF.

The V call is TRBV5-4, the J call TRBJ1-2, with D possibly TRBD1 on 6 matching bases. The CDR3 is 14 residues long. The V gene's germline CDR1 is SGHNT and CDR2 YYREEE (reference sequence). Trimming removed 3 bases from V and 0 bases from J, with 9 bases in between. CDR3 protein: CASSSDRANYGYTF. The CDR3 nucleotides read TGTGCCAGCAGCTCGGACAGAGCTAACTATGGCTACACCTTC.